The 17 T cell receptor beta chains presented below share a single source sample, sequenced in a study of T cells after yellow fever vaccination (dated by TCRdb to about 2019). Library construction relied on 5' RACE. Sequenced using an Illumina NovaSeq 6000. TCRdb reprocessing: public reads trimmed at Q25 with fastp, clones called with MiXCR, in-frame beta chains kept. For every CDR3 protein sequence, its rows merge into one entry that carries the most common genes and DNA. Counted in this sample were more than 300,000 distinct CDR3 sequences; around 4.3% of them appeared once. Roughly a fifth of the sample lies in the top ten. According to the study, the label for this sample's treatment or condition signals: live attenuated yellow fever vaccine strain. Material: PBMCs, obtained 15 days after the yellow fever booster vaccination. The receptors were gathered from a man between 18 and 29 years old who received the YFV17D yellow fever vaccine.

This chain links TRBV7-2 with TRBJ1-1, with a possible D match to TRBD1 (6 bases). The length of the CDR3 is 12 residues. Trimming took off 1 base at V and 11 bases at J, with 11 bases between the two ends. CDR1 is SGHTA, CDR2 FQGNSA, per germline. The CDR3 loop is CASSLVAGAAFF. The CDR3 nucleotides read TGTGCCAGCAGCTTAGTGGCGGGGGCGGCTTTCTTT.

This clonotype was detected ten times or more. The chain carries TRBV12-3 or TRBV12-4 and TRBJ1-5, with a tentative D call TRBD1 (5 bases). V dropped 3 bases and J dropped 2 bases, with 11 bases sitting between them. The CDR3 is made up of 15 amino acids. DNA for the CDR3: TGTGCCAGCAGTTTCGGGCAGGGCGGCAATCAGCCCCAGCATTTT. Translated: CASSFGQGGNQPQHF.

The chain joins TRBV12-3 or TRBV12-4 to TRBJ2-7; 9 bases agree with TRBD1. V dropped 5 bases and J dropped 10; count of bases not matched to a gene: 3. The CDR3 spans 11 residues. Here the CDR3 reads CASSRGQGQYV. DNA for the CDR3: TGTGCCAGCAGTCGGGGACAGGGCCAGTACGTC.

This clonotype has a count of ten or more. The genes are TRBV15 and TRBJ2-1; D not resolved. The V end was cut by 1 base, the J end by 7 bases, with 14 bases between. Germline V gene sequence: CDR1 LNHNV, CDR2 YYDKDF (reference sequence). CDR3 size: 15 residues. The CDR3 coding sequence is TGTGCCACCAGCAGAGTGGGCGCGTCCTGGAATGAGCAGTTCTTC. Translated: CATSRVGASWNEQFF.

This clonotype showed up many times. V usage is TRBV20-1 and J usage is TRBJ2-7; D assignment may be TRBD1 or TRBD2 (5 bases each). Germline CDR1 and CDR2: DFQATT and SNEGSKA (reference sequence). V dropped 5 bases and J dropped 6 bases, with 17 bases sitting between them. This CDR3 region has 13 residues. The DNA of the CDR3 is TGCAGTGCTCGGAAGCGCCAGGGACCCGAGCAGTACTTC. Translating it yields CSARKRQGPEQYF.

This clonotype was seen a few times. The chain links TRBV5-1 to TRBJ2-5; D unresolved. Trimming took 0 bases from V and 2 from J, leaving 5 bases between them. The germline gives CDR1 SGHRS, CDR2 YFSETQ. The CDR3 sequence is 13 residues long. DNA of the CDR3: TGCGCCAGCAGCTTGGCGCAGCAAGAGACCCAGTACTTC. Its protein is CASSLAQQETQYF.

This clonotype was counted many times. The chain carries TRBV11-2 and TRBJ2-7; unclear D gene. The germline V gene encodes CDR1 SGHAT and CDR2 FQNNGV. The V and J ends lost 1 base and 1 base respectively, with 11 bases between them. The CDR3 loop spans 15 amino acids. CDR3 in DNA: TGTGCCAGCAGCTTAGGGGAACAGCTTTCCTACGAGCAGTACTTC. It translates to CASSLGEQLSYEQYF.

Ten or more counts support this clonotype. The genes are TRBV4-3 and TRBJ1-6; the D is unclear. Germline-derived CDR1 and CDR2 are LGHNA and YSLEER. Trimming took 0 bases from V and 7 from J, leaving 22 bases between them. The CDR3 sequence is 19 residues long. The CDR3 region is CASSQDSRAQTLKNSPLHF. CDR3 DNA sequence: TGCGCCAGCAGCCAAGATTCACGGGCACAGACCCTGAAAAATTCACCCCTCCACTTT.

Turning to this clonotype: At one end the junction does not follow the germline gene, possibly because of a read error. The chain has TRBV28 and TRBJ2-3; TRBD1 aligns across 10 bases. The CDR3 extends over 16 amino acids. Germline CDR1 and CDR2: MDHEN and SYDVKM. The CDR3 DNA reads as TGCGCCAGCAGTGTGGGGGACAGGGGATTTTTTGATACGCAGTATTTT. Protein product: CASSVGDRGFFDTQYF.

This clonotype was seen at least ten times. This chain connects TRBV7-2 to TRBJ1-2; D perhaps matches TRBD1 (6 bases). The CDR3 covers 12 residues. The germline gives CDR1 SGHTA, CDR2 FQGNSA. Trimming shortened V by 5 bases and J by 5 bases, and 9 bases separated the two germline ends. The CDR3: CASSAGEYGYTF. As DNA, the CDR3 is TGTGCCAGCAGCGCAGGGGAATATGGCTACACCTTC. Looking up the rest from reference TRBV7-2 and TRBJ1-2 gives the full variable domain: GAGVSQSPSNKVTEKGKDVELRCDPISGHTALYWYRQSLGQGLEFLIYFQGNSAPDKSGLPSDRFSAERTGGSVSTLTIQRTQQEDSAVYLCASSAGEYGYTFGSGTRLTVV.

This clonotype was seen many times. The V and J genes are TRBV12-3 or TRBV12-4 and TRBJ1-4, with D maybe TRBD1 (5 bases). The CDR3 covers 14 residues. V dropped 6 bases and J dropped 10 bases, with 18 bases sitting between them. CDR3 in DNA: TGTGCCAGCAGAGACTCCGGGCAGGGTGGAAAACTGTTTTTT. Translated: CASRDSGQGGKLFF.

This clonotype was counted at least ten times. The gene calls are TRBV4-3 and TRBJ1-3, with 7 bases identical to TRBD1. Germline V CDR1 and CDR2: LGHNA, YSLEER. Trimming cost V 1 base and J 4 bases; bases outside gene matches: 4. The CDR3 loop spans 15 amino acids. Here the CDR3 reads CASSQGGQRGNTIYF. The DNA for the CDR3 is TGCGCCAGCAGCCAAGGGGGACAGAGGGGAAACACCATATATTTT.

This clonotype has a handful of counts. V and J are TRBV6-5 and TRBJ2-7; no clear D. This CDR3 is built from 19 residues. V was trimmed by 2 bases and J by 0 bases, leaving 23 bases between them. Germline-derived CDR1 and CDR2 are MNHEY and SVGAGI. The CDR3 protein is CASSYVGDKGRISSYEQYV. The DNA for the CDR3 is TGTGCCAGCAGTTACGTTGGTGATAAAGGCAGGATTAGCTCCTACGAGCAGTACGTC.

This clonotype was counted many times. The chain joins TRBV7-2 to TRBJ2-1; the match to TRBD2 covers 8 bases. The CDR3 extends over 15 amino acids. Trimming at V came to 4 bases and at J to 4 bases, leaving 6 bases not matched to a gene. Germline V gives CDR1 SGHTA, CDR2 FQGNSA. The CDR3 protein is CASSSRGGTYNEQFF. The CDR3 coding sequence is TGTGCCAGCAGCTCCCGGGGGGGGACTTACAATGAGCAGTTCTTC. The full variable domain, rest sourced from reference TRBV7-2 and TRBJ2-1, is GAGVSQSPSNKVTEKGKDVELRCDPISGHTALYWYRQSLGQGLEFLIYFQGNSAPDKSGLPSDRFSAERTGGSVSTLTIQRTQQEDSAVYLCASSSRGGTYNEQFFGPGTRLTVL.

The sample holds many counts of this clonotype. The rearrangement links TRBV4-3 to TRBJ2-3; 7 nucleotides line up with TRBD2. Looked up from germline, CDR1 is LGHNA and CDR2 is YSLEER. Trimming took 0 bases from V and 0 from J; bases not matched to a gene: 6. This CDR3 comprises 17 residues. The DNA for the CDR3 is TGCGCCAGCAGCCAAGATATTGGGGGGGAGAGCACAGATACGCAGTATTTT. It is translated as CASSQDIGGESTDTQYF.

This clonotype was picked up many times. A read error may produce the germline difference seen at one junction end. The gene calls are TRBV7-7 and TRBJ2-5, with 8 bases matching TRBD1. CDR3 size: 14 residues. Per germline, CDR1 SSHAT and CDR2 FNYEAQ (reference sequence). The CDR3 DNA reads as TGTGCTAGCAGCTCACAGGGGGTAATGGAGACCCAGTACTTC. It codes for CASSSQGVMETQYF.

The chain has TRBV20-1 and TRBJ2-5, with 7 bases that match TRBD1. Germline values: CDR1 DFQATT, CDR2 SNEGSKA (reference sequence). Trimming cost V 1 base and J 5 bases; bases outside gene matches: 13. The CDR3 spans 16 residues. In DNA, the CDR3 is TGCAGTGCTAGAGGTCAAACTAAGGGGGCCGGGGAGACCCAGTACTTC. It is translated as CSARGQTKGAGETQYF.